This T cell receptor (beta chain) was identified in a study of T cell responses to AZD1222 COVID-19 vaccine. Study results and limitations: Repertoires were collected only later (after the peak T cell response had occurred). Just five or six AZD1222 recipients were seropositive at baseline. It should be noted that donors were predominantly white British and more often female, and clonal diversity was possibly underestimated.

Some clones are missing from TCRdb's copy, which holds only in-frame ones; the method was immunoSEQ multiplex PCR. The data hold 130,000 to 150,000 clones, with 85% to 95% observed a single time. Comment on this clone: The antigen remains undetermined.

J gave up 6 bases and V 6 bases, and 5 bases lay outside the gene matches. This CDR3 comprises 12 residues. Germline values: CDR1 LGHNT, CDR2 FRNRAP. This chain uses TRBV12-5 with TRBJ2-7, with 7 bases identical to TRBD2. Sequences were derived from peripheral blood, sampled on day 0 of AZD1222 vaccination. This TCR derives from an adult in good health. This CDR3 reads CASGEGGVEQYF. For the CDR3, the DNA is TGTGCTAGTGGCGAGGGAGGGGTCGAGCAGTACTTC.